Listed below are T cell receptor beta chains from one sample, sequenced in a study of T cell responses to AZD1222 COVID-19 vaccine. TCRdb's copy holds only in-frame clones and misses some; the assay was immunoSEQ multiplex PCR. The repertoire includes 150,000 to 200,000 clones, about 87% of them detected once, and under 3.5% sits in the top ten. The source was peripheral blood, collected on day 0 of MenACWY control vaccination. The source is an adult in good health. CDR3s include the opening cysteine and the closing phenylalanine or tryptophan. A D gene is named only where the DNA matches it firmly. The listing skips clone size in some rows; elsewhere it reads once, few, many or a size class.

j_call clone_size v_call d_call cdr3_length cdr3_aa cdr3_nt
TRBJ2-3 NA TRBV19 NA 16 CASSSGLTEGTDTQYF TGTGCCAGTAGTTCCGGACTGACGGAGGGCACAGATACGCAGTATTTT
TRBJ1-1 NA TRBV7-6 NA 14 CASSPDSMNTEAFF TGTGCCAGCAGCCCGGACAGTATGAACACTGAAGCTTTCTTT
TRBJ2-1 NA TRBV19 NA 14 CASSKGFSYNEQFF TGTGCCAGTAGTAAGGGTTTCTCCTACAATGAGCAGTTCTTC
TRBJ1-3 NA TRBV9 NA 14 CASSVGSSGNTIYF TGTGCCAGCAGCGTAGGGAGTTCTGGAAACACCATATATTTT
TRBJ2-7 NA TRBV28 NA 18 CASSFYLSGTHTSYEQYF TGTGCCAGCAGTTTCTACCTCTCCGGGACGCACACCTCCTACGAGCAGTACTTC
TRBJ2-7 NA TRBV5-1 NA 13 CASSLASGNEQYF TGCGCCAGCAGCTTGGCCAGTGGGAACGAGCAGTACTTC
TRBJ1-4 NA TRBV6-5 NA 13 CASSQRVSEKLFF TGTGCCAGCAGTCAGAGGGTTAGCGAAAAACTGTTTTTT
TRBJ2-1 NA TRBV10-3 NA 18 CAISESMSTGGSYNEQFF TGTGCCATCAGTGAGTCGATGAGTACTGGAGGCTCCTACAATGAGCAGTTCTTC
TRBJ1-2 few TRBV27 NA 15 CASSLGQWDHYGYTF TGTGCCAGCAGTTTAGGGCAGTGGGATCACTATGGCTACACCTTC
TRBJ2-7 NA TRBV4-2 NA 15 CASSQEEGAVYEQYF TGTGCCAGCAGCCAAGAGGAAGGGGCAGTCTACGAGCAGTACTTC
TRBJ1-5 few TRBV6-5 NA 13 CASGRRLDQPQHF TGTGCCAGCGGCCGGCGGTTAGATCAGCCCCAGCATTTT
TRBJ2-2 NA TRBV28 NA 14 CASSLGSDTGELFF TGTGCCAGCAGTTTAGGCTCGGACACCGGGGAGCTGTTTTTT
TRBJ2-1 NA TRBV29-1 TRBD1 17 CSVVHVIRTGSYNEQFF TGCAGCGTGGTGCACGTTATTAGGACAGGGTCCTACAATGAGCAGTTCTTC
TRBJ1-4 once TRBV18 NA 13 CASSPPTPEKLFF TGTGCCAGCTCACCACCGACTCCTGAAAAACTGTTTTTT
TRBJ2-5 NA TRBV28 NA 13 CASSSPGLETQYF TGTGCCAGCAGTTCCCCCGGACTGGAGACCCAGTACTTC
TRBJ1-4 NA TRBV30 NA 16 CAWSGGSGSMGGKLFF TGTGCCTGGAGTGGTGGCAGCGGTTCGATGGGGGGAAAACTGTTTTTT
TRBJ1-2 few TRBV6-1 NA 12 CASSEEGYGYTF TGTGCCAGCAGTGAAGAGGGCTATGGCTACACCTTC
TRBJ1-5 NA TRBV7-9 NA 13 CASSIGSNQPQHF TGTGCCAGCAGCATAGGCAGCAATCAGCCCCAGCATTTT
TRBJ1-4 NA TRBV4-2 NA 16 CASSQWQGATNEKLFF TGTGCCAGCAGCCAATGGCAGGGCGCAACTAATGAAAAACTGTTTTTT
TRBJ2-7 once TRBV5-4 TRBD1 14 CASSMPMGQGEQYF TGTGCCAGCAGCATGCCTATGGGACAGGGAGAGCAGTACTTC
TRBJ1-4 NA TRBV23-1 NA 16 CASSRLPGARREKLFF TGCGCCAGCAGTCGCCTCCCAGGGGCTCGTCGTGAAAAACTGTTTTTT
TRBJ2-5 NA TRBV3-1/TRBV3-2 TRBD2 15 CASSPTTSGIETQYF TGTGCCAGCAGCCCAACGACTAGCGGGATCGAGACCCAGTACTTC
TRBJ2-3 NA TRBV5-1 NA 12 CASSEPGDTQYF TGCGCCAGCAGCGAACCGGGAGATACGCAGTATTTT
TRBJ2-2 NA TRBV6-2/TRBV6-3 TRBD2 14 CASSYSGGTGELFF TGTGCCAGCAGTTATTCGGGAGGGACCGGGGAGCTGTTTTTT
TRBJ1-5 NA TRBV6-2/TRBV6-3 NA 14 CASSYVPESQPQHF TGTGCCAGCAGTTACGTGCCAGAGAGTCAGCCCCAGCATTTT
TRBJ1-2 NA TRBV12-3/TRBV12-4 NA 12 CASSLAGYGYTF TGTGCCAGCAGCCTGGCGGGCTATGGCTACACCTTC
TRBJ1-1 NA TRBV28 NA 13 CASRPQGLPEAFF TGTGCCAGCAGGCCACAGGGTCTGCCTGAAGCTTTCTTT
TRBJ1-5 NA TRBV28 TRBD1 14 CASTSGQGSQPQHF TGTGCCAGCACCTCGGGACAGGGCTCTCAGCCCCAGCATTTT
TRBJ1-1 NA TRBV15 NA 13 CATQDNTNTEAFF TGTGCCACACAGGACAACACGAACACTGAAGCTTTCTTT
TRBJ2-1 NA TRBV28 TRBD2 15 CASDSGISSYNEQFF TGTGCCAGCGATAGCGGGATAAGCTCCTACAATGAGCAGTTCTTC
TRBJ2-7 once TRBV14 NA 13 CASSRQNSGEQYF TGTGCCAGCAGCCGCCAGAACTCGGGTGAGCAGTACTTC
TRBJ1-2 NA TRBV9 TRBD1 16 CASSASGTVSNYGYTF TGTGCCAGCAGCGCCTCCGGGACAGTGTCTAACTATGGCTACACCTTC
TRBJ2-5 NA TRBV29-1 NA 14 CSVDRGCCGETQYF TGCAGCGTTGATCGGGGGTGCTGTGGGGAGACCCAGTACTTC
TRBJ2-1 NA TRBV18 TRBD1 18 CASSPVQFGTGGNNEQFF TGTGCCAGCTCACCAGTTCAGTTCGGGACAGGGGGGAACAATGAGCAGTTCTTC